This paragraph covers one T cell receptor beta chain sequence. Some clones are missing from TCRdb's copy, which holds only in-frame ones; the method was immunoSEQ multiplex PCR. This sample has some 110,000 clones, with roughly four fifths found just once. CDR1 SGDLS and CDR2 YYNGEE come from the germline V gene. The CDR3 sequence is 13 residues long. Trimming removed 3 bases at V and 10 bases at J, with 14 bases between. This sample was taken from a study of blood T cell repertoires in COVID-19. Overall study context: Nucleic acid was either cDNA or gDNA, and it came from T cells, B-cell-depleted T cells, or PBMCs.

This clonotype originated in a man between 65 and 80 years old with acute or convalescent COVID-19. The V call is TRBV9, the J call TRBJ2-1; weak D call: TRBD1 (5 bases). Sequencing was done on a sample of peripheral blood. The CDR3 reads CASSGLGLREQFF. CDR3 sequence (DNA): TGTGCCAGCAGCGGGTTGGGGCTTCGGGAGCAGTTCTTC.